This is a list of T cell receptor beta chains from one sample in a study of blood T cell repertoires in COVID-19. Only in-frame clones appear in the TCRdb table, and some are missing; sequencing was by immunoSEQ multiplex PCR. Altogether roughly 150,000 clones are present, around 87% being singletons, with the ten largest covering 2.5% to 3%. The sequenced sample was peripheral blood. The receptors were sampled from a woman aged 80 or over with COVID-19, enrolled during active disease. The CDR3 runs from the conserved cysteine through the conserved F or W. Fields, in order: clone size, J gene, D gene, V gene, CDR3 DNA, CDR3 protein. A D gene is named only where the DNA matches it firmly. Expanded clones are given a class, and other clones once, few, many or no size at all.

clone size: NA; J gene: TRBJ2-7; D gene: TRBD2; V gene: TRBV28; CDR3 DNA: TGTGCCAGCAGTTCCGGGACTAGCGGAATTTACGAGCAGTACTTC; CDR3 protein: CASSSGTSGIYEQYF
clone size: NA; J gene: TRBJ2-7; D gene: TRBD1; V gene: TRBV5-8; CDR3 DNA: TGTGCCAGCAGGCGCCGGGACAGGAGCTCCTACGAGCAGTACTTC; CDR3 protein: CASRRRDRSSYEQYF
clone size: NA; J gene: TRBJ2-1; D gene: TRBD1; V gene: TRBV5-1; CDR3 DNA: TGCGCCAGCAGCCCCGGAGGACAGGCCAGCTCCTACAATGAGCAGTTCTTC; CDR3 protein: CASSPGGQASSYNEQFF
clone size: NA; J gene: TRBJ2-2; D gene: TRBD2; V gene: TRBV4-3; CDR3 DNA: TGCGCCAGCAGCCAGAACAAGATAGCTGCGGGAGGGAACACCGGGGAGCTGTTTTTT; CDR3 protein: CASSQNKIAAGGNTGELFF
clone size: NA; J gene: TRBJ2-5; D gene: TRBD1; V gene: TRBV11-2; CDR3 DNA: TGTGCCAGCAGCTTACAGGGGGCGGGGGAGACCCAGTACTTC; CDR3 protein: CASSLQGAGETQYF
clone size: NA; J gene: TRBJ1-5; D gene: NA; V gene: TRBV21-1; CDR3 DNA: TGTGCCAGCAGGACTGACAGGAGCAATCAGCCCCAGCATTTT; CDR3 protein: CASRTDRSNQPQHF
clone size: NA; J gene: TRBJ1-5; D gene: NA; V gene: TRBV18; CDR3 DNA: TGTGCCAGCTCACCGGTCGGGGGAGGGAATCAGCCCCAGCATTTT; CDR3 protein: CASSPVGGGNQPQHF
clone size: NA; J gene: TRBJ1-5; D gene: TRBD1; V gene: TRBV28; CDR3 DNA: TGTGCCAGCAGTACGGGACAGCGCAATCAGCCCCAGCATTTT; CDR3 protein: CASSTGQRNQPQHF
clone size: NA; J gene: TRBJ1-6; D gene: NA; V gene: TRBV5-1; CDR3 DNA: TGCGCCAGCAGCTTAGAGGGTTTCTCACCCCTCCACTTT; CDR3 protein: CASSLEGFSPLHF
clone size: NA; J gene: TRBJ2-7; D gene: TRBD2; V gene: TRBV29-1; CDR3 DNA: TGCAGCGTTGCAGAGCTAGCGGGTAGCACCGGGGAGCAGTACTTC; CDR3 protein: CSVAELAGSTGEQYF
clone size: few; J gene: TRBJ1-2; D gene: TRBD1; V gene: TRBV6-5; CDR3 DNA: TGTGCCAGCAGCCCCGGGACAGGGGTCTCCTTC; CDR3 protein: CASSPGTGVSF
clone size: NA; J gene: TRBJ2-4; D gene: NA; V gene: TRBV19; CDR3 DNA: TGTGCCAGTAGTATAGACAATCGGGGGAACATTCAGTACTTC; CDR3 protein: CASSIDNRGNIQYF
clone size: NA; J gene: TRBJ2-1; D gene: NA; V gene: TRBV5-1; CDR3 DNA: TGCGCCAGCGCACCCAGCGGGTCCTACAATGAGCAGTTCTTC; CDR3 protein: CASAPSGSYNEQFF
clone size: few; J gene: TRBJ2-7; D gene: TRBD2; V gene: TRBV5-6; CDR3 DNA: TGTGCCAGCAACCGGGCCCTAGCGGGAGGAAGCGTCGAGCAGTACTTC; CDR3 protein: CASNRALAGGSVEQYF
clone size: NA; J gene: TRBJ2-3; D gene: TRBD1; V gene: TRBV24-1; CDR3 DNA: TGTGCCACCGGACAGGGTTCCACAGATACGCAGTATTTT; CDR3 protein: CATGQGSTDTQYF
clone size: NA; J gene: TRBJ1-5; D gene: NA; V gene: TRBV28; CDR3 DNA: TGTGCCAGCATCTCCGTTGTTGAAGAACAGAATAGCAATCAGCCCCAGCATTTT; CDR3 protein: CASISVVEEQNSNQPQHF
clone size: NA; J gene: TRBJ1-2; D gene: TRBD1; V gene: TRBV7-2; CDR3 DNA: TGTGCCAGCAGCATCCCCGGGACAGGGCGTTATGGCTACACCTTC; CDR3 protein: CASSIPGTGRYGYTF
clone size: NA; J gene: TRBJ2-2; D gene: TRBD1; V gene: TRBV7-3; CDR3 DNA: TGTGCCAGCAGACAAACAGGGGCCACCGGGGAGCTGTTTTTT; CDR3 protein: CASRQTGATGELFF
clone size: NA; J gene: TRBJ2-1; D gene: NA; V gene: TRBV29-1; CDR3 DNA: TGCAGCGTTGCGGGGTCCAATGAGCAGTTCTTC; CDR3 protein: CSVAGSNEQFF
clone size: NA; J gene: TRBJ2-7; D gene: TRBD2; V gene: TRBV19; CDR3 DNA: TGTGCCAGTAGTGTACGACTAGCGGAGACCTACGAGCAGTACTTC; CDR3 protein: CASSVRLAETYEQYF
clone size: NA; J gene: TRBJ2-1; D gene: NA; V gene: TRBV7-9; CDR3 DNA: TGTGCCAGCAGCTTAGCACTAGCAGAATACAATGAGCAGTTCTTC; CDR3 protein: CASSLALAEYNEQFF
clone size: NA; J gene: TRBJ2-1; D gene: NA; V gene: TRBV28; CDR3 DNA: TGTGCCAGCAGTTCCTGGACTCAGCAGTTCTTC; CDR3 protein: CASSSWTQQFF
clone size: NA; J gene: TRBJ2-3; D gene: NA; V gene: TRBV7-2; CDR3 DNA: TGTGCCAGCAGCTTAGGGCTAGCTGGAGATACGCAGTATTTT; CDR3 protein: CASSLGLAGDTQYF
clone size: few; J gene: TRBJ1-6; D gene: TRBD1; V gene: TRBV6-5; CDR3 DNA: TGTGCCAGCAGACAGGGGGCTAATTATGATTCACCCCTCCACTTT; CDR3 protein: CASRQGANYDSPLHF
clone size: NA; J gene: TRBJ2-1; D gene: TRBD2; V gene: TRBV20-1; CDR3 DNA: TGCAGTGCTAGTAACAGCGGGAGGACCTCTGGAAATGAGCAGTTCTTC; CDR3 protein: CSASNSGRTSGNEQFF
clone size: NA; J gene: TRBJ1-1; D gene: NA; V gene: TRBV5-6; CDR3 DNA: TGTGCCAGCAGCTTGGTGGGGCCCGGGACAGAAGCTTTCTTT; CDR3 protein: CASSLVGPGTEAFF
clone size: NA; J gene: TRBJ2-5; D gene: NA; V gene: TRBV18; CDR3 DNA: TGTGCCAGCTCACCACCGTCCCCTTCCCAAGAGACCCAGTACTTC; CDR3 protein: CASSPPSPSQETQYF
clone size: NA; J gene: TRBJ2-7; D gene: TRBD1; V gene: TRBV28; CDR3 DNA: TGTGCCAGCAGTGTACTCCTCTCCGGGACAGGAACCTACGAGCAGTACTTC; CDR3 protein: CASSVLLSGTGTYEQYF
clone size: NA; J gene: TRBJ1-4; D gene: TRBD1; V gene: TRBV5-8; CDR3 DNA: TGTGCCAGCAGCGCGGGACAGGGGACGGCAACTAATGAAAAACTGTTTTTT; CDR3 protein: CASSAGQGTATNEKLFF
clone size: NA; J gene: TRBJ2-1; D gene: TRBD2; V gene: TRBV11-2; CDR3 DNA: TGTGCCAGCAGCTTAGATAGTGTCGTGGGACTACCGAACAATGAGCAGTTCTTC; CDR3 protein: CASSLDSVVGLPNNEQFF
clone size: NA; J gene: TRBJ1-1; D gene: TRBD1; V gene: TRBV5-6; CDR3 DNA: TGTGCCAGCAGCCTGGACGACAGGGGGAACACTGAAGCTTTCTTT; CDR3 protein: CASSLDDRGNTEAFF
clone size: NA; J gene: TRBJ2-5; D gene: TRBD2; V gene: TRBV7-9; CDR3 DNA: TGTGCCAGCAGCTTAGTTACGGGAGGCTACCAAGAGACCCAGTACTTC; CDR3 protein: CASSLVTGGYQETQYF
clone size: NA; J gene: TRBJ2-3; D gene: TRBD2; V gene: TRBV3-1/TRBV3-2; CDR3 DNA: TGTGCCAGCAGCCTGCGGGACGCTAGCGGAAGCACAGATACGCAGTATTTT; CDR3 protein: CASSLRDASGSTDTQYF
clone size: NA; J gene: TRBJ1-1; D gene: NA; V gene: TRBV19; CDR3 DNA: TGTGCCAGTAGTATTGTCATTGGGCAGGGGAACACTGAAGCTTTCTTT; CDR3 protein: CASSIVIGQGNTEAFF
clone size: NA; J gene: TRBJ1-1; D gene: NA; V gene: TRBV9; CDR3 DNA: TGTGCCAGCAGCGGACGCGACGGGTTTGCTGAAGCTTTCTTT; CDR3 protein: CASSGRDGFAEAFF
clone size: NA; J gene: TRBJ2-7; D gene: TRBD1; V gene: TRBV5-6; CDR3 DNA: TGTGCCAGCAGCTTACCCGGGACAGGGGGGGCCTACGAGCAGTACTTC; CDR3 protein: CASSLPGTGGAYEQYF
clone size: NA; J gene: TRBJ2-1; D gene: TRBD2; V gene: TRBV19; CDR3 DNA: TGTGCCAGTAGTATGTCTCTAGCGGGAAAATCTGGGCAGTTCTTC; CDR3 protein: CASSMSLAGKSGQFF
clone size: few; J gene: TRBJ1-5; D gene: NA; V gene: TRBV12-3/TRBV12-4; CDR3 DNA: TGTGCCAGCTCCCCGGTCGGGCAGCCCCAGCATTTT; CDR3 protein: CASSPVGQPQHF